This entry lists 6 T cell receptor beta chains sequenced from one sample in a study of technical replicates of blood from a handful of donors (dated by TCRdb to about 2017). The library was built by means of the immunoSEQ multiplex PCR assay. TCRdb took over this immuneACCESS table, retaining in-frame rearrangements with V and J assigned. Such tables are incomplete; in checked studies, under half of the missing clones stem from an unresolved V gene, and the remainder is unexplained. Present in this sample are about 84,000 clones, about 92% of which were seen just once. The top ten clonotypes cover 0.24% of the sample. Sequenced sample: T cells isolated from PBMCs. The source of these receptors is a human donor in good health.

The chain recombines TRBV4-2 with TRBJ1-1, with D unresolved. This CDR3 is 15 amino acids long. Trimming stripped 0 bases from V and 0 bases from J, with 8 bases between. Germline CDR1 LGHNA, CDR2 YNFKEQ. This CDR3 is CASSQESNLNTEAFF. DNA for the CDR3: TGTGCCAGCAGCCAAGAATCTAATCTGAACACTGAAGCTTTCTTT.

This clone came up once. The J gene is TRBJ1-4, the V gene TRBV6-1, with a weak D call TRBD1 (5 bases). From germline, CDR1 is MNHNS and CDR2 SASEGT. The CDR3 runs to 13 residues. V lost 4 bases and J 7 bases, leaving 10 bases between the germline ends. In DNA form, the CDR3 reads TGTGCCAGCAGTGTCTCAGGGCTTGAAAAACTGTTTTTT. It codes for CASSVSGLEKLFF.

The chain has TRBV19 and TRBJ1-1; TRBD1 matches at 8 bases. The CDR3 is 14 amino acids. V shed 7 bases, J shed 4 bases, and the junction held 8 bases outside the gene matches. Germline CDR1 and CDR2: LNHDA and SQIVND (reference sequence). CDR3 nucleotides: TGTGCCAGTACATGGACAGGGTGGGGCACTGAAGCTTTCTTT. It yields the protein CASTWTGWGTEAFF.

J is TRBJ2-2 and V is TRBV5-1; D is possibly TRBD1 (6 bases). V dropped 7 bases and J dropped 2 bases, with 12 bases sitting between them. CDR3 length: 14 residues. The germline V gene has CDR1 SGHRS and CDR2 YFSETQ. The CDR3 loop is CASAGTPNTGELFF. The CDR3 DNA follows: TGCGCCAGCGCCGGGACACCAAACACCGGGGAGCTGTTTTTT.

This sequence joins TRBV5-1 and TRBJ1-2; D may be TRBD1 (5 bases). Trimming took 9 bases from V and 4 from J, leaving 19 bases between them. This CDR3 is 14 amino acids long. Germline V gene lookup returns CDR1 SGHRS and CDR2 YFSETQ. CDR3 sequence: CATRATVGGYGYTF. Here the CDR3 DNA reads TGCGCCACCAGGGCGACCGTGGGAGGCTATGGCTACACCTTC.

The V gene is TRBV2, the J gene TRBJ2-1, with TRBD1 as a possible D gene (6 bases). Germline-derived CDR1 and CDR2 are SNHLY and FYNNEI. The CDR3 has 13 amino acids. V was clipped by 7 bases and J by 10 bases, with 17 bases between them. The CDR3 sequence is CASTSMGAGEQFF. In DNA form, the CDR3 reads TGTGCCAGCACGTCCATGGGGGCTGGGGAGCAGTTCTTC.